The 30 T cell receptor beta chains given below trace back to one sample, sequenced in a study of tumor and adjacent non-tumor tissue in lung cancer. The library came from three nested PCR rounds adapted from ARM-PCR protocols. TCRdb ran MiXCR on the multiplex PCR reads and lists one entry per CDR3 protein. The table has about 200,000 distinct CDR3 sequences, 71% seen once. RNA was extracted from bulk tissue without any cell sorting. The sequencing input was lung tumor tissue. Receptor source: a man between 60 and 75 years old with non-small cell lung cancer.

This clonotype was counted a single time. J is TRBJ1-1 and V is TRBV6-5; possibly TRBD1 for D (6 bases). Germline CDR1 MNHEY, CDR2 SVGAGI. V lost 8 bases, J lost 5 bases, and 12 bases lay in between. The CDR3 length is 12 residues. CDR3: CASHKRGTEAFF. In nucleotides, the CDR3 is TGTGCCAGCCATAAAAGGGGGACTGAAGCTTTCTTT.

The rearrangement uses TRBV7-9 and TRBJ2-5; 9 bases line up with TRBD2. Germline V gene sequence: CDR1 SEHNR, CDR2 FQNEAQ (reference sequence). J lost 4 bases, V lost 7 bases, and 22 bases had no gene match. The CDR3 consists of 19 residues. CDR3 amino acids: CASTISGGRAKKPAETQYF. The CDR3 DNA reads TGTGCCAGCACCATTAGCGGGGGCAGGGCGAAAAAACCTGCAGAGACCCAGTACTTC.

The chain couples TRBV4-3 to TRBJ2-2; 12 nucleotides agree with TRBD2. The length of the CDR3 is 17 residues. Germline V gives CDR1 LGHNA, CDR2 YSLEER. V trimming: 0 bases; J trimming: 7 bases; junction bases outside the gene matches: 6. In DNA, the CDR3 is TGCGCCAGCAGCCAAGATCCACTAGCGGGAGGTGTCGGGGAGCTGTTTTTT. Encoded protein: CASSQDPLAGGVGELFF.

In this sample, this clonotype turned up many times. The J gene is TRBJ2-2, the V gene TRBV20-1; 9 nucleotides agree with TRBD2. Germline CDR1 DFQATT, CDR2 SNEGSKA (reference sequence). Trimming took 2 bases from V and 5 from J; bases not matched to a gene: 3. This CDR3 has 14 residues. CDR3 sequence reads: CSARRLAGTGELFF. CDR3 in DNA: TGCAGTGCTAGACGTCTAGCGGGAACCGGGGAGCTGTTTTTT.

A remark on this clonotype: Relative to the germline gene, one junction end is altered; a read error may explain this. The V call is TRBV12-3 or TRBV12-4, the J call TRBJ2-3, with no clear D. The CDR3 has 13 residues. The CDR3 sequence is CVSTPVSTNTQYF. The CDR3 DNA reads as TGCGTCAGCACCCCCGTTAGCACAAATACACAGTATTTT.

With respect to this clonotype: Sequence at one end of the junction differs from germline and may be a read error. CDR3: CANSSPLGRDTGGLFF. Written as DNA, the CDR3 is TGTGCCAACAGCTCCCCCCTAGGTCGCGACACCGGGGGGCTGTTTTTT. The rearrangement joins TRBV11-3 to TRBJ2-2; D is perhaps TRBD2 (6 bases). Germline V lookup: CDR1 SGHNT, CDR2 YENEEA. This CDR3 is 16 amino acids long.

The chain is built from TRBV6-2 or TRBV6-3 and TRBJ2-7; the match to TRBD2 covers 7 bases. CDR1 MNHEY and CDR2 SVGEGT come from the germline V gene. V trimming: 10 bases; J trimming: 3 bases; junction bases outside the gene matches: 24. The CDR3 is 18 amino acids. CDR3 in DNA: TGTGCCAACAGCTCGACCCCGACTAGCAGAAGAAGACTCTACGAGCAGTACTTC. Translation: CANSSTPTSRRRLYEQYF.

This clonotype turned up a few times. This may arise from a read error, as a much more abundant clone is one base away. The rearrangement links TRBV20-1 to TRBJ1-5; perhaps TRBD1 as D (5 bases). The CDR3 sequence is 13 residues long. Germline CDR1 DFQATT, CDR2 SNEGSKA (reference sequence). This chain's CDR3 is CSWEPGPHQPRHF. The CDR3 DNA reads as TGCAGTTGGGAACCGGGGCCCCATCAGCCCCGGCATTTT.

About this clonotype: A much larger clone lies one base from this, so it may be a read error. CDR3 region: CATSYIGELFF. In DNA form, the CDR3 reads TGTGCCACCAGTTACATCGGGGAGCTGTTTTTT. The gene calls are TRBV6-6 and TRBJ2-2, with D uncertain. Germline lookup yields CDR1 MNHNY and CDR2 SVGAGI (reference sequence). The CDR3 covers 11 residues.

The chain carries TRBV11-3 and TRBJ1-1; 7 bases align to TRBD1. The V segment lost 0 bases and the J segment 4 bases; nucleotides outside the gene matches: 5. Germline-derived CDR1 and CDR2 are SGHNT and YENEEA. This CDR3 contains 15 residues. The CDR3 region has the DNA TGTGCCAGCAGCTTAGATAGGGGGCGGCTCACTGAAGCTTTCTTT. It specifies CASSLDRGRLTEAFF.

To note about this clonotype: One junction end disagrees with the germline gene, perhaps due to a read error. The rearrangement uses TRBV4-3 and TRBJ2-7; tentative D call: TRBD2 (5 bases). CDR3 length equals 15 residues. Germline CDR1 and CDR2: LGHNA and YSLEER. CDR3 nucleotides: TGCGTCAGCAGCCAAGATCCGGGGTCCCTACGCGAGCAGTACTTC. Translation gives CVSSQDPGSLREQYF.

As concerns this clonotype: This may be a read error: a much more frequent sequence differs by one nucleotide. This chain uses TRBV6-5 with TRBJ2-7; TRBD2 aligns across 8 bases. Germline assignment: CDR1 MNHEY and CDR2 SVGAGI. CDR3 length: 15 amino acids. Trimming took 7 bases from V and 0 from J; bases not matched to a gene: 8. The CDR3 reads CASTRRGAGSYEQYF. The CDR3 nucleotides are TGTGCCAGCACGAGGCGGGGGGCCGGCTCCTACGAGCAGTACTTC.

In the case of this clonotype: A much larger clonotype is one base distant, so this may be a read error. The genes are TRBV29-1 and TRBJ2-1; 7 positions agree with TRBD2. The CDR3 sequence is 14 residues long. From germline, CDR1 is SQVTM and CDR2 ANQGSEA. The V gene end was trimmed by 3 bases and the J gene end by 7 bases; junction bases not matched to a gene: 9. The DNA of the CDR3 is TGCAGCGTTGATATTACTAGCGTGCAAAATGAGCAGTTCTTC. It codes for CSVDITSVQNEQFF.

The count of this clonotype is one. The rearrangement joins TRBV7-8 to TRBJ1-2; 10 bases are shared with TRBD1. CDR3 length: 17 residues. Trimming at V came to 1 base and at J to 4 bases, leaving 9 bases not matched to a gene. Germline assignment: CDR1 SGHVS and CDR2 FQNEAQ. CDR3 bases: TGTGCCAGCAGCTTAGTCACCCGACAGGGGGCGGGCTATGGCTACACCTTC. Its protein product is CASSLVTRQGAGYGYTF.

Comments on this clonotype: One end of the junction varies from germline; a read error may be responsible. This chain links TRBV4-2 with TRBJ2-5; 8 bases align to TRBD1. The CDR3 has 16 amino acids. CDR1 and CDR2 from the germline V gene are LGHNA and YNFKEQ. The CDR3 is CDSSQTTGGSQETQYF. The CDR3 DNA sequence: TGTGACAGCAGCCAAACTACAGGGGGGTCCCAAGAGACCCAGTACTTC.

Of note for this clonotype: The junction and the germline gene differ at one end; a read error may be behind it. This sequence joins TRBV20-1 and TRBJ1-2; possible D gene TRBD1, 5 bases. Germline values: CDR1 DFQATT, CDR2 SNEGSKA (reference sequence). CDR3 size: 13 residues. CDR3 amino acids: CSAQPGLLYSYTF. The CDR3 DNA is TGCAGTGCGCAGCCGGGACTGCTCTATAGCTACACGTTC.

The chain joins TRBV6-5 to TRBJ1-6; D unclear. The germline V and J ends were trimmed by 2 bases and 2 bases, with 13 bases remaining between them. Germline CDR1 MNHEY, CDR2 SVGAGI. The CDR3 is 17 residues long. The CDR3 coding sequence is TGTGCCAGCAGTTACACCGTTCCGGAAACCTATAATTCACCCCTCCACTTT. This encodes CASSYTVPETYNSPLHF.

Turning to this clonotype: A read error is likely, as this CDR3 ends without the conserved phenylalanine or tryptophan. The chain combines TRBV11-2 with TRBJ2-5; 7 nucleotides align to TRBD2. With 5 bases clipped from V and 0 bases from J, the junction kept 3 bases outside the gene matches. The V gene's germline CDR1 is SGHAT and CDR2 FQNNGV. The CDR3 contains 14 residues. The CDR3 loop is CASSGGGYQETQYC. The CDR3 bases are TGTGCCAGCAGCGGGGGGGGGTACCAAGAGACCCAGTACTGT.

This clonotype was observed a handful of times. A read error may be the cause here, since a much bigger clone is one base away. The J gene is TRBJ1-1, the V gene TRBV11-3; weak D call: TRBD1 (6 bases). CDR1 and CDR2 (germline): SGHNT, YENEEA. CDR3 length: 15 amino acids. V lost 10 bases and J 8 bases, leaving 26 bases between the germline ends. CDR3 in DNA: TGTGCCACAGCCCCGGCAGTCGGGGGCCCCGTGGAAGCTTTCTTT. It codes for CATAPAVGGPVEAFF.

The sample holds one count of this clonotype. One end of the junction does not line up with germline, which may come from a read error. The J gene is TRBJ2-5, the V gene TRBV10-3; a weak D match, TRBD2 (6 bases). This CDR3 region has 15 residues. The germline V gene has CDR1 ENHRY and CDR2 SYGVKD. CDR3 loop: CAISEPGRRSNEQLF. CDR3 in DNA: TGTGCCATCAGTGAGCCCGGGAGAAGAAGCAATGAGCAGCTCTTC.

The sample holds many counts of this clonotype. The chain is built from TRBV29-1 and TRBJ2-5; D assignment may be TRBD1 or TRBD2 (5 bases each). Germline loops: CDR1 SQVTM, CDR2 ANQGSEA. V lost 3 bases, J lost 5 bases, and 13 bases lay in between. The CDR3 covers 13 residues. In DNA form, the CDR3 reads TGCAGCGTTGATTTTGGGACGTGGGAGACCCAGTACTTC. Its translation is CSVDFGTWETQYF.

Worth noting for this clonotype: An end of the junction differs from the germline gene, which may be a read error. The CDR3 region has the DNA TGTACCAGCAGCCTAGACGGGGCTGGCAATCAGCCCCAGCATTTT. This translates into CTSSLDGAGNQPQHF. The chain combines TRBV11-2 with TRBJ1-5, with a weak D call TRBD1 (5 bases). Looked up from germline, CDR1 is SGHAT and CDR2 is FQNNGV. The CDR3 spans 15 residues. Filled out from reference TRBV11-2 and TRBJ1-5, the complete variable domain reads EAGVAQSPRYKIIEKRQSVAFWCNPISGHATLYWYQQILGQGPKLLIQFQNNGVVDDSQLPKDRFSAERLKGVDSTLKIQPAKLEDSAVYLCTSSLDGAGNQPQHFGDGTRLSIL.

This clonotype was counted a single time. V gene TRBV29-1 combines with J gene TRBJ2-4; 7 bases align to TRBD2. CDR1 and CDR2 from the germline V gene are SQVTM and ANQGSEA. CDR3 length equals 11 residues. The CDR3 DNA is TGCAGAGCCAAAGGGGAGGGAATTCAGTACTTC. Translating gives CRAKGEGIQYF.

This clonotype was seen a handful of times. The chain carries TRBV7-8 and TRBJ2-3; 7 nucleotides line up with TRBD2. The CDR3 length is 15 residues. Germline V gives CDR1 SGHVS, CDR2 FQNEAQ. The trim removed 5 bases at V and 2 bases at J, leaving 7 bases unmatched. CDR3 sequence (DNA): TGTGCCAGCAGCCCGACCGGGACTACCACAGATACGCAGTATTTT. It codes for CASSPTGTTTDTQYF.

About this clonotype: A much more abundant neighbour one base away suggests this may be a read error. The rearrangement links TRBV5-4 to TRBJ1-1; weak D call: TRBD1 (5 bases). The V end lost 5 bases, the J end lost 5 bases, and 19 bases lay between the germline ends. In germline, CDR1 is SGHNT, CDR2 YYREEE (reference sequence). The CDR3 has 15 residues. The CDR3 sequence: CASRPPGEAGTEAFF. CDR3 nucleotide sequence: TGTGCCAGCAGACCACCGGGGGAGGCGGGGACTGAAGCTTTCTTT. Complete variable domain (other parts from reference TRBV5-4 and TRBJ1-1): ETGVTQSPTHLIKTRGQQVTLRCSSQSGHNTVSWYQQALGQGPQFIFQYYREEENGRGNFPPRFSGLQFPNYSSELNVNALELDDSALYLCASRPPGEAGTEAFFGQGTRLTVV.

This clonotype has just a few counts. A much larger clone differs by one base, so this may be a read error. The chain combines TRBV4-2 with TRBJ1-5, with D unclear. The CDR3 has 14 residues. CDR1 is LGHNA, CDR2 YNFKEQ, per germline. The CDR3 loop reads CTSSQDDGNQPQHF. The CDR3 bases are TGTACCAGCAGCCAAGATGACGGGAATCAGCCCCAGCATTTT.

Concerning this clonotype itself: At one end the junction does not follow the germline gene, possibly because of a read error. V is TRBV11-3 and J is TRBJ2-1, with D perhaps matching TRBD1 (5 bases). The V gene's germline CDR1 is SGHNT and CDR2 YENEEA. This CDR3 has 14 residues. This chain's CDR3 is CASRWNGPDNEQFF. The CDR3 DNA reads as TGTGCCAGCAGATGGAACGGGCCGGACAATGAGCAATTCTTC.

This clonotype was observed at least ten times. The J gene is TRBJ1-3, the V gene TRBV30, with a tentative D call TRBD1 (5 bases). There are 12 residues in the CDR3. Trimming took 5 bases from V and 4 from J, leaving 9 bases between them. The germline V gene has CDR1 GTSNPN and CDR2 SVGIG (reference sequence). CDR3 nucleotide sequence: TGTGCCTGGGGGACGGACGGAAACACCATATATTTT. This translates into CAWGTDGNTIYF. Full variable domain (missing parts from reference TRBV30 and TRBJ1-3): SQTIHQWPATLVQPVGSPLSLECTVEGTSNPNLYWYRQAAGRGLQLLFYSVGIGQISSEVPQNLSASRPQDRQFILSSKKLLLSDSGFYLCAWGTDGNTIYFGEGSWLTVV.

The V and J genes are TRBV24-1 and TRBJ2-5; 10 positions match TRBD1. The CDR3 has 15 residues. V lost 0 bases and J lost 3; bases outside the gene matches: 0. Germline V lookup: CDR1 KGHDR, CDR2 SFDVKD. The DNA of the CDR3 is TGTGCCACCAGTGATTTGGGACAGGGGGAAGAGACCCAGTACTTC. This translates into CATSDLGQGEETQYF.

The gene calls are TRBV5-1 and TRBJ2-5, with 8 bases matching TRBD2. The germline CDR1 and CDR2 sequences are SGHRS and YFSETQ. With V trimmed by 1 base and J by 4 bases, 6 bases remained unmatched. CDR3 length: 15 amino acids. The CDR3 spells CASSLNTAGAETQYF. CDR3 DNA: TGCGCCAGCAGCTTGAATACAGCGGGAGCAGAGACCCAGTACTTC.